This TCR beta chain is from a study of blood T cell repertoires in COVID-19. Overall study: COVID-19 samples from acute and convalescent phases originated in the United States, Italy and Spain.

In the original workflow: Estimation of nucleated cell counts was performed using reference gene primer amplification. Only in-frame clones appear in the TCRdb table, and some are missing; sequencing was by immunoSEQ multiplex PCR. V and J calls and clone size are those listed in that table; D and trimming were worked out from the DNA. This table holds about 170,000 clones, over 80% found once. The CDR3 is 13 residues long. V dropped 4 bases and J dropped 3 bases, with 8 bases sitting between them. Germline CDR1 reads SGDLS; CDR2 reads YYNGEE. The J gene is TRBJ1-3, the V gene TRBV9; D not certain. The sequence derives from a woman in her sixties or seventies with acute or convalescent COVID-19. The specimen was peripheral blood. In DNA form, the CDR3 reads TGTGCCAGCAGCCCAAACGGTGGAAACACCATATATTTT. Its protein is CASSPNGGNTIYF.